This T cell receptor (beta chain) was identified during a study of CD8+CD57+ T cells in acquired aplastic anemia. The wider study: Recorded DNA amounts for sorted CD4+ and CD8+ cells had an average of approximately 2.9 ug. Study outcomes and limitations: Patients and controls were found to share twenty-nine CD8+ CDR3 sequences. Any difference that existed in CD8+ Simpson's diversity between patients and controls was not significant.

Profiling that covered TCR beta VDJ and CDR3 relied on genomic DNA as its template. One entry per CDR3 protein, called by TCRdb with MiXCR from the reads. The data show some 150,000 distinct CDR3 sequences, around two fifths seen once. The CDR3 length is 15 residues. The junction had 10 bases not matched to a gene; V was cut back by 6 bases and J by 5 bases. Germline CDR1 and CDR2: SNHLY and FYNNEI. Of note for this clonotype: Its specificity is not known.

This clonotype originated in a human donor in good health, serving as a control. The sequenced sample was sorted CD4+, CD8+, or CD8+CD57+ T cells (not recorded which) from PBMCs. The gene calls are TRBV2 and TRBJ2-7; TRBD1 agrees at 10 bases. CDR3 sequence: CASRLTTGGADEQYF. DNA for the CDR3: TGTGCCAGCAGGTTGACGACAGGGGGCGCGGACGAGCAGTACTTC. The entire variable domain, with the rest obtained from reference TRBV2 and TRBJ2-7, is as follows: EPEVTQTPSHQVTQMGQEVILRCVPISNHLYFYWYRQILGQKVEFLVSFYNNEISEKSEIFDDQFSVERPDGSNFTLKIRSTKLEDSAMYFCASRLTTGGADEQYFGPGTRLTVT.